The next 14 T cell receptor beta chains were all read from a single sample in a study of blood T cell repertoires in COVID-19. The protocol was immunoSEQ multiplex PCR, while the TCRdb copy is restricted to in-frame clones and leaves out a portion. The data show about 89,000 clones, 55% to 75% seen once. Material for sequencing was peripheral blood. These receptor sequences come from a woman aged 80 or over with acute or convalescent COVID-19.

This chain links TRBV5-6 with TRBJ1-3; D not certain. The V and J ends lost 3 bases and 3 bases respectively, with 13 bases between them. This CDR3 is built from 15 residues. In germline, CDR1 is SGHDT, CDR2 YYEEEE. CDR3 protein: CASSSTADFGNTIYF. The CDR3, as DNA: TGTGCCAGCAGCTCCACAGCGGACTTTGGAAACACCATATATTTT. Using reference TRBV5-6 and TRBJ1-3 for the parts outside the CDR3, the full variable domain is DAGVTQSPTHLIKTRGQQVTLRCSPKSGHDTVSWYQQALGQGPQFIFQYYEEEERQRGNFPDRFSGHQFPNYSSELNVNALLLGDSALYLCASSSTADFGNTIYFGEGSWLTVV.

The chain joins TRBV28 to TRBJ1-6, with D perhaps matching TRBD1 (6 bases). The germline V gene encodes CDR1 MDHEN and CDR2 SYDVKM. V gave up 4 bases and J gave up 2 bases, with 12 bases separating them. The CDR3 runs 16 residues. The DNA of the CDR3 is TGTGCCAGCAGTTGGGCAGGGGCCACCTATAATTCACCCCTCCACTTT. This sequence encodes CASSWAGATYNSPLHF.

J is TRBJ2-2 and V is TRBV3-1 (or the pseudogene TRBV3-2); 7 nucleotides align to TRBD1. CDR3 length equals 18 residues. In germline, CDR1 is LGHDT, CDR2 YNNKEL (reference sequence). With 1 base clipped from V and 2 bases from J, the junction kept 10 bases outside the gene matches. The CDR3 region is CASSQVYWDSLNTGELFF. CDR3 sequence (DNA): TGTGCCAGCAGCCAAGTTTATTGGGACAGCTTAAACACCGGGGAGCTGTTTTTT.

The rearrangement joins TRBV7-9 to TRBJ1-2; maybe TRBD1 (5 bases). The V end lost 3 bases, the J end lost 2 bases, and 13 bases lay between the germline ends. Germline CDR1 and CDR2: SEHNR and FQNEAQ (reference sequence). This CDR3 spans 15 amino acids. CDR3 amino acids: CASSLGPTPNYGYTF. DNA for the CDR3: TGTGCCAGCAGCTTGGGGCCAACTCCAAACTATGGCTACACCTTC.

The chain links TRBV7-3 to TRBJ2-2, with 7 bases fitting TRBD1. There are 15 residues in the CDR3. Germline trimming cut 5 bases from V and 3 bases from J; bases unmatched to any gene: 6. CDR1 and CDR2 from the germline V gene are SGHTA and FQGTGA. As DNA, the CDR3 is TGTGCCAGCAGCCGAAACAGGGGCGACACCGGGGAGCTGTTTTTT. Protein product: CASSRNRGDTGELFF.

The chain joins TRBV2 to TRBJ1-6; D is perhaps TRBD1 (6 bases). Looked up from germline, CDR1 is SNHLY and CDR2 is FYNNEI. This CDR3 contains 17 residues. V was shortened by 3 bases and J by 0 bases, with 12 bases between the two germline ends. CDR3: CASSDRGDGSYNSPLHF. For the CDR3, the DNA is TGTGCCAGCAGTGACAGGGGAGATGGCTCCTATAATTCACCCCTCCACTTT.

V usage is TRBV30 and J usage is TRBJ1-2, with D hard to call. Germline V CDR1 and CDR2: GTSNPN, SVGIG (reference sequence). V was cut by 6 bases and J by 1 base, with 15 bases left in between. This CDR3 contains 14 residues. The CDR3 sequence is CACRSGRDNYGYTF. In DNA, the CDR3 is TGTGCCTGCCGGTCGGGTCGCGATAACTATGGCTACACCTTC.

The gene calls are TRBV6-5 and TRBJ1-6; 9 nucleotides match TRBD1. Unmatched junction bases numbered 8, after V lost 6 bases and J lost 14 bases. Germline assignment: CDR1 MNHEY and CDR2 SVGAGI. This CDR3 is 13 amino acids long. The CDR3 bases are TGTGCCAGCAGGGGACAGGGTTTTGGAACCCTCCACTTT. Translating it yields CASRGQGFGTLHF.

Turning to this clone: A read error may produce the germline difference seen at one junction end. The rearrangement joins TRBV4-3 to TRBJ2-2; tentative D call: TRBD2 (5 bases). Germline CDR1 LGHNA, CDR2 YSLEER. The CDR3 totals 16 residues. Here the CDR3 DNA reads TGCGCCAGCAGTCAAGGTCTACTAGAACTCACCGGGGAGCTGTTTTTT. It yields the protein CASSQGLLELTGELFF.

This clone was observed a few times. V and J are TRBV19 and TRBJ1-5, with 11 positions matching TRBD1. V was clipped by 9 bases and J by 7 bases; unmatched bases: 8. Germline lookup yields CDR1 LNHDA and CDR2 SQIVND (reference sequence). The CDR3 length is 14 residues. The CDR3 reads CASRTGGTRQPQHF. In DNA, the CDR3 is TGTGCCAGCCGGACAGGGGGCACTCGGCAGCCCCAGCATTTT.

V and J are TRBV19 and TRBJ2-3; D uncertain. There are 15 residues in the CDR3. The ends were cut back, 3 bases at V and 2 bases at J, with 12 bases in the middle. The germline V gene has CDR1 LNHDA and CDR2 SQIVND (reference sequence). The CDR3 loop reads CASSINSPSTDTQYF. In DNA, the CDR3 is TGTGCCAGTAGTATTAACAGTCCCTCCACAGATACGCAGTATTTT.

The genes are TRBV3-1 (or the pseudogene TRBV3-2) and TRBJ1-5; unclear D gene. Germline lookup yields CDR1 LGHDT and CDR2 YNNKEL (reference sequence). The CDR3 length is 15 residues. V was cut by 6 bases and J by 1 base, with 13 bases left in between. CDR3 DNA sequence: TGTGCCAGCAGTCACGAGGGAGGCAGCAATCAGCCCCAGCATTTT. Encoded protein: CASSHEGGSNQPQHF.

The gene calls are TRBV18 and TRBJ2-7; D is uncertain. The germline V and J ends were trimmed by 1 base and 6 bases, with 10 bases remaining between them. Germline V CDR1 and CDR2: KGHSH, LQKENI. The CDR3 has 13 amino acids. CDR3 region: CASSPLASGEQYF. In nucleotides, the CDR3 is TGTGCCAGCTCACCACTAGCCTCCGGCGAGCAGTACTTC. Filled out from reference TRBV18 and TRBJ2-7, the complete variable domain reads NAGVMQNPRHLVRRRGQEARLRCSPMKGHSHVYWYRQLPEEGLKFMVYLQKENIIDESGMPKERFSAEFPKEGPSILRIQQVVRGDSAAYFCASSPLASGEQYFGPGTRLTVT.

The chain couples TRBV5-1 to TRBJ1-3; tentative D call: TRBD1 (5 bases). Germline loops: CDR1 SGHRS, CDR2 YFSETQ. The CDR3 contains 16 residues. With 0 bases removed from V and 2 bases from J, the gap between germline ends came to 12 bases. This CDR3 reads CASSLGQGSTGNTIYF. The CDR3 region has the DNA TGCGCCAGCAGCTTGGGGCAGGGAAGCACTGGAAACACCATATATTTT.